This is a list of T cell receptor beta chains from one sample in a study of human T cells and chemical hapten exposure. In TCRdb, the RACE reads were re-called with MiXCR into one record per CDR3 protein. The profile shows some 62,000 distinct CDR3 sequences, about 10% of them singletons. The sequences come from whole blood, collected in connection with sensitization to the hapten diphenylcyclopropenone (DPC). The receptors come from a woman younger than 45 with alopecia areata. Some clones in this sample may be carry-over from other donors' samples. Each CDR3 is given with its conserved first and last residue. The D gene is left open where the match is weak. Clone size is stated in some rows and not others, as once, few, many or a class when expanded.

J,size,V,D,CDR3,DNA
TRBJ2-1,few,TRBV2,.,CASSVVVAEQFF,TGTGCCAGCAGTGTTGTGGTGGCGGAGCAGTTCTTC
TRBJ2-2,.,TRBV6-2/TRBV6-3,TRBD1,CASSWTGGELFF,TGTGCCAGCAGCTGGACAGGCGGGGAGCTGTTTTTT
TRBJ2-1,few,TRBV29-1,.,CSVLRSYNEQFF,TGCAGCGTGCTAAGATCCTACAATGAGCAGTTCTTC
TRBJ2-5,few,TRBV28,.,CASSSRRVQETQYF,TGTGCCAGCAGTTCCAGACGGGTCCAAGAGACCCAGTACTTC
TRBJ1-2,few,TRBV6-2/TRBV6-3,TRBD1,CASSQSYRGHGYTF,TGTGCCAGCAGTCAATCCTACAGGGGCCATGGCTACACCTTC
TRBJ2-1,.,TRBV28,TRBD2,CASSLTTLAGAGREQFF,TGTGCCAGCAGTTTAACGACTCTAGCGGGAGCCGGGCGTGAGCAGTTCTTC
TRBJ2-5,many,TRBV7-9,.,CASSRTGAIQETQYF,TGTGCCAGCAGCCGCACGGGGGCTATCCAAGAGACCCAGTACTTC
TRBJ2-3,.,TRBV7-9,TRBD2,CASSRSGGGTDTQYF,TGTGCCAGCAGCCGCAGCGGGGGGGGCACAGATACGCAGTATTTT
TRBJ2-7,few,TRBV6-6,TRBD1,CASSYSAGGNEQYF,TGTGCCAGCAGTTACTCAGCAGGGGGCAACGAGCAGTACTTC
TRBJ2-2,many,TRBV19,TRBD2,CASSPPWDYRGTGELFF,TGTGCCAGTAGTCCTCCCTGGGACTATCGAGGCACCGGGGAGCTGTTTTTT
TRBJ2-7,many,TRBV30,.,CAWSVDWGTYEQYF,TGTGCCTGGAGTGTGGATTGGGGGACCTACGAGCAGTACTTC
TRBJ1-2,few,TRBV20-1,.,CSARDTTLRGYTF,TGCAGTGCTAGAGATACCACCCTGCGGGGCTACACCTTC
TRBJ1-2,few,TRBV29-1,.,CSAIRHGWDYGYTF,TGCAGCGCGATAAGACATGGTTGGGACTATGGCTACACCTTC
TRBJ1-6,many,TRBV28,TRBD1,CASSSDRGPSSPLHF,TGTGCCAGCAGTTCGGACAGGGGGCCTTCTTCACCCCTCCACTTT
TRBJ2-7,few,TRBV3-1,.,CASSRDSYEQYF,TGTGCCAGCAGCCGTGACTCCTACGAGCAGTACTTC
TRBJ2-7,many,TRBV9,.,CASSVGVSGEQYF,TGTGCCAGCAGCGTAGGAGTCTCGGGGGAGCAGTACTTC
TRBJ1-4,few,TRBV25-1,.,CASSLLYSDEKLFF,TGTGCCAGCAGTCTTCTGTACAGCGACGAAAAACTGTTTTTT
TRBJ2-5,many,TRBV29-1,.,CSVRRTAQETQYF,TGCAGCGTTCGCAGGACCGCGCAAGAGACCCAGTACTTC
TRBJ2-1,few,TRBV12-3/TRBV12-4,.,CASSPRGVGTQFF,TGTGCCAGCAGCCCCAGGGGCGTGGGGACGCAGTTCTTC
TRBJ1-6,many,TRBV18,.,CASSTEQGLNSPLHF,TGTGCCAGCTCAACCGAGCAGGGACTGAATTCACCCCTCCACTTT
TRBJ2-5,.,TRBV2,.,CASSGGKTQYF,TGTGCCAGCAGTGGGGGAAAGACCCAGTACTTC
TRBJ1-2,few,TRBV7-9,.,CASSLERATDGYTF,TGTGCCAGCAGCTTAGAGAGGGCGACAGATGGCTACACCTTC